This T cell receptor (beta chain) was observed in a study of shared clonotypes between healthy human individuals. An assay was performed, and its level was deep. Every subset's genomic DNA went evenly onto several immunoSEQ plates. When replicate PCRs were run on sorted subsets, they used 200 ng DNA, some 29,000 T cell genomes. Here immunoSEQ multiplex PCR was the method, and the copy in TCRdb shows in-frame clones only, minus some. The sample includes under 850,000 clones, about 91% of them seen just once. The naive CD8 subset, CD45RO-negative cells positively selected for CCR7, excluded terminally differentiated effector memory CD45RA+ cells. Trimming removed 2 bases from V and 0 bases from J, with 8 bases in between. Germline V lookup: CDR1 SGHTA, CDR2 FQGNSA. CDR3 length: 14 residues.

The receptor comes from a young man in good health. V is TRBV7-2 and J is TRBJ2-7, with D maybe TRBD2 (5 bases). Specimen: naive CD8+ T cells sorted from blood. CDR3 nucleotide sequence: TGTGCCAGCAGCTTAAGAGCGGTCTCCTACGAGCAGTACTTC. Translation gives CASSLRAVSYEQYF.